Shown below are 29 T cell receptor beta chains from a single sample sequenced in a study of STAT3 mutations in large granular lymphocyte leukemia (dated by TCRdb to the late 2010s). Study-level results and caveats: At least one immunodominant TCRbeta clonotype was identified in every T-LGLL patient, and multiple immunodominant subclonotypes were identified in about half of the T-LGLL patients.

Library preparation used the immunoSEQ multiplex PCR assay. Imported from immuneACCESS, the table was reduced by TCRdb to in-frame sequences with V and J called. These copies leave out some clones; in studies compared against another copy, an unresolved V gene accounts for under half, and the cause of the remainder is not known. Recorded for this sample are over 25,000 clones; 75% to 90% of them occurred a single time. The ten largest make up 12% of the sample. No cognate antigen is known for these TCRs. Material for sequencing was peripheral blood mononuclear cells. All receptors come from a man aged 60-69 years with T-cell large granular lymphocyte leukemia. Some clones in this sample may be carry-over from other donors' samples. The age is the age at diagnosis.

The rearrangement links TRBV18 to TRBJ2-1; TRBD1 might be the D (5 bases). This CDR3 is 14 amino acids long. V was shortened by 2 bases and J by 4 bases, with 9 bases between the two germline ends. Germline V lookup: CDR1 KGHSH, CDR2 LQKENI. In nucleotides, the CDR3 is TGTGCCAGCTCACCATCCAGGACATACAATGAGCAGTTCTTC. Protein: CASSPSRTYNEQFF.

This sequence joins TRBV5-6 and TRBJ1-5, with 9 bases aligning to TRBD1. Germline lookup yields CDR1 SGHDT and CDR2 YYEEEE. The length of the CDR3 is 14 residues. The junction had 1 base not matched to a gene; V was cut back by 2 bases and J by 4 bases. The CDR3 protein is CASSFGTGNQPQHF. The DNA for the CDR3 is TGTGCCAGCAGCTTCGGGACAGGGAATCAGCCCCAGCATTTT.

This clone has just a few counts. The genes are TRBV30 and TRBJ1-2; 9 nucleotides line up with TRBD1. V trimming: 4 bases; J trimming: 4 bases; junction bases outside the gene matches: 10. Germline-derived CDR1 and CDR2 are GTSNPN and SVGIG (reference sequence). The CDR3 length is 15 residues. The CDR3 spells CAWMRDRALAYGYTF. As DNA, the CDR3 is TGTGCCTGGATGCGGGACAGGGCTCTCGCCTATGGCTACACCTTC.

The chain carries TRBV5-4 and TRBJ2-2; weak D call: TRBD2 (6 bases). V shed 5 bases and J shed 0 bases, with 14 bases lying between them. CDR3 length: 16 amino acids. CDR1 is SGHNT and CDR2 is YYREEE in the germline V gene (reference sequence). This CDR3 is CASRSAGTTNTGELFF. For the CDR3, the DNA is TGTGCCAGCAGGTCCGCGGGGACCACGAACACCGGGGAGCTGTTTTTT.

This chain joins TRBV11-1 and TRBJ2-3, with 8 bases matching TRBD2. The germline CDR1 and CDR2 sequences are SGHAT and FQDESV (reference sequence). The CDR3 runs to 13 residues. Trimming at V came to 2 bases and at J to 5 bases, leaving 0 bases not matched to a gene. The CDR3 DNA follows: TGTGCCAGCAGCTTACGGGGGGGAGATACGCAGTATTTT. Protein sequence: CASSLRGGDTQYF.

This clone showed up just once. The chain recombines TRBV5-6 with TRBJ1-2, with TRBD1 matching 7 bases. J lost 4 bases, V lost 1 base, and 10 bases had no gene match. The germline gives CDR1 SGHDT, CDR2 YYEEEE. The CDR3 contains 16 residues. CDR3 DNA: TGTGCCAGCAGCTTGCCTGACCGACAGGGTGGCTATGGCTACACCTTC. It is translated as CASSLPDRQGGYGYTF.

V is TRBV5-1 and J is TRBJ2-3; unclear D gene. The CDR3 loop spans 11 amino acids. V dropped 2 bases and J dropped 2 bases, with 0 bases sitting between them. The germline gives CDR1 SGHRS, CDR2 YFSETQ. The CDR3 DNA is TGCGCCAGCAGCTTCACAGATACGCAGTATTTT. Translating gives CASSFTDTQYF.

This chain joins TRBV5-1 and TRBJ2-3, with D maybe TRBD2 (5 bases). There are 14 residues in the CDR3. V lost 2 bases, J lost 0 bases, and 7 bases lay in between. Germline V gene lookup returns CDR1 SGHRS and CDR2 YFSETQ. The CDR3 is CASSLGGSTDTQYF. The CDR3 DNA is TGCGCCAGCAGCTTAGGCGGGAGCACAGATACGCAGTATTTT.

This rearrangement joins TRBV27 to TRBJ2-6; tentatively, D is TRBD1 (5 bases). This CDR3 comprises 17 residues. CDR1 MNHEY and CDR2 SMNVEV come from the germline V gene (reference sequence). Trimming left V 6 bases short and J 4 bases short, with 19 bases between. Here the CDR3 reads CASSRTTPRTGANVLTF. In DNA, the CDR3 is TGTGCCAGCAGCCGGACAACCCCCCGGACAGGGGCCAACGTCCTGACTTTC.

The rearrangement links TRBV10-3 to TRBJ2-3, with D possibly being TRBD1 (5 bases). This CDR3 contains 14 residues. The V and J ends lost 11 bases and 0 bases respectively, with 15 bases between them. Per germline, CDR1 ENHRY and CDR2 SYGVKD. For the CDR3, the DNA is TGTGCCGTCCAGGGCTTGGCTAGCACAGATACGCAGTATTTT. Translating it yields CAVQGLASTDTQYF.

The chain links TRBV9 to TRBJ1-3, with D maybe TRBD1 (5 bases). Trimming removed 3 bases from V and 0 bases from J, with 19 bases in between. The CDR3 consists of 18 residues. Germline assignment: CDR1 SGDLS and CDR2 YYNGEE. In DNA form, the CDR3 reads TGTGCCAGCAGCGCCATGGGAAGGGGTCAGAGCTCTGGAAACACCATATATTTT. Protein product: CASSAMGRGQSSGNTIYF.

The rearrangement uses TRBV7-8 and TRBJ1-3; no firm D call. Germline V gives CDR1 SGHVS, CDR2 FQNEAQ. V lost 3 bases and J lost 1, with 7 bases in between. The CDR3 loop spans 14 amino acids. DNA for the CDR3: TGTGCCAGCAGCTTGAAGGGTTCTGGAAACACCATATATTTT. This encodes CASSLKGSGNTIYF. The full variable domain, its missing parts supplied by reference TRBV7-8 and TRBJ1-3, is GAGVSQSPRYKVAKRGQDVALRCDPISGHVSLFWYQQALGQGPEFLTYFQNEAQLDKSGLPSDRFFAERPEGSVSTLKIQRTQQEDSAVYLCASSLKGSGNTIYFGEGSWLTVV.

The chain is built from TRBV6-5 and TRBJ2-2, with 8 nucleotides matching TRBD1. CDR3 length: 14 residues. From germline, CDR1 is MNHEY and CDR2 SVGAGI. Trimming took 7 bases from V and 3 from J; bases not matched to a gene: 4. CDR3 bases: TGTGCCAGCACCCCAGGGGGCCACACCGGGGAGCTGTTTTTT. It codes for CASTPGGHTGELFF.

This rearrangement joins TRBV28 to TRBJ1-1; D is undetermined. CDR3 length: 11 residues. Germline CDR1 reads MDHEN; CDR2 reads SYDVKM. Trimming removed 10 bases at V and 5 bases at J, with 11 bases between. CDR3: CAIRPGTEAFF. The CDR3 DNA sequence: TGTGCCATCCGACCGGGGACTGAAGCTTTCTTT.

The chain recombines TRBV7-2 with TRBJ1-5; no definite D call. The CDR3 is made up of 13 amino acids. Trimming pared 3 bases from V and 11 bases from J, leaving 14 bases between. Germline CDR1 reads SGHTA; CDR2 reads FQGNSA. The CDR3 spells CASSFDGSLAQHF. Here the CDR3 DNA reads TGTGCCAGCAGCTTCGACGGGTCGTTGGCCCAGCATTTT.

V gene TRBV7-9 combines with J gene TRBJ2-7; D not resolved. CDR1 and CDR2 (germline): SEHNR, FQNEAQ (reference sequence). This CDR3 is 14 amino acids long. Trimming removed 1 base from V and 3 bases from J, with 10 bases in between. The CDR3 loop is CASSLDLVRYEQYF. DNA of the CDR3: TGTGCCAGCAGCTTAGACCTTGTTCGCTACGAGCAGTACTTC.

The chain carries TRBV5-1 and TRBJ2-5, with D maybe TRBD2 (5 bases). Germline loops: CDR1 SGHRS, CDR2 YFSETQ. This CDR3 is 14 amino acids long. Trimming took off 4 bases at V and 1 base at J, with 11 bases between the two ends. CDR3 in amino acids: CASSPMTIQETQYF. The CDR3 bases are TGCGCCAGCAGCCCAATGACTATCCAAGAGACCCAGTACTTC.

DNA of the CDR3: TGTGCCAGCAGCCAAGTAGCAGCCGTCTCCACAGATACGCAGTATTTT. It is translated as CASSQVAAVSTDTQYF. The chain recombines TRBV14 with TRBJ2-3; D gene ambiguous. Trimming removed 1 base at V and 2 bases at J, with 13 bases between. Germline V gene data show CDR1 as SGHDN and CDR2 as FVKESK. The CDR3 totals 16 residues.

The chain links TRBV6-6 to TRBJ1-4; 9 bases align to TRBD1. Germline V gene sequence: CDR1 MNHNY, CDR2 SVGAGI (reference sequence). V trimming: 11 bases; J trimming: 0 bases; junction bases outside the gene matches: 10. The CDR3 runs 16 residues. DNA for the CDR3: TGTGCCGGTAGAGGGACAGGGTGGGCAACTAATGAAAAACTGTTTTTT. It translates to CAGRGTGWATNEKLFF.

The chain combines TRBV7-6 with TRBJ1-4; no clear D gene. Trimming removed 5 bases from V and 7 bases from J, with 5 bases in between. The CDR3 is 11 residues long. Germline CDR1 SGHVS, CDR2 FNYEAQ. CDR3 in amino acids: CASSMGEKLFF. CDR3 in DNA: TGTGCCAGCAGCATGGGTGAAAAACTGTTTTTT.

The rearrangement joins TRBV6-5 to TRBJ2-7; possibly TRBD1 for D (6 bases). The germline gives CDR1 MNHEY, CDR2 SVGAGI. V gave up 5 bases and J gave up 2 bases, with 16 bases separating them. The CDR3 is made up of 15 amino acids. CDR3: CASSPPGVFPYEQYF. The CDR3 coding sequence is TGTGCCAGCAGTCCACCAGGGGTATTTCCCTACGAGCAGTACTTC.

J is TRBJ1-2 and V is TRBV6-5, with D possibly matching TRBD1 (6 bases). V shed 5 bases and J shed 7 bases, with 14 bases lying between them. This CDR3 contains 13 residues. Germline lookup yields CDR1 MNHEY and CDR2 SVGAGI. DNA for the CDR3: TGTGCCAGCAGTCTCATTAGGGGGGCTGGCTACACCTTC. Translated, it gives CASSLIRGAGYTF.

V and J are TRBV15 and TRBJ2-7; perhaps TRBD2 as D (6 bases). Germline V gene data show CDR1 as LNHNV and CDR2 as YYDKDF (reference sequence). This CDR3 region has 15 residues. V was cut by 0 bases and J by 1 base, with 10 bases left in between. This CDR3 is CATSRDGGISYEQYF. The CDR3 nucleotides are TGTGCCACCAGCAGAGATGGGGGGATTTCCTACGAGCAGTACTTC.

The chain joins TRBV19 to TRBJ1-5, with 8 positions matching TRBD1. The CDR3 contains 18 residues. The germline CDR1 and CDR2 sequences are LNHDA and SQIVND (reference sequence). With V trimmed by 5 bases and J by 0 bases, 12 bases remained unmatched. For the CDR3, the DNA is TGTGCCAGTAGTTCGACGATTAACAGGGGGTCTAGCAATCAGCCCCAGCATTTT. It is translated as CASSSTINRGSSNQPQHF.

This chain's CDR3 is CASSLMRATYNEQFF. DNA of the CDR3: TGTGCCAGCAGTTTAATGAGGGCCACCTACAATGAGCAGTTCTTC. The V gene is TRBV27, the J gene TRBJ2-1, with D possibly being TRBD2 (5 bases). Trimming removed 2 bases from V and 2 bases from J, with 10 bases in between. CDR1 and CDR2 (germline): MNHEY, SMNVEV (reference sequence). This CDR3 contains 15 residues.

The rearrangement links TRBV5-6 to TRBJ2-7, with 11 bases that match TRBD1. V lost 6 bases, J lost 2 bases, and 7 bases stayed unmatched. Germline values: CDR1 SGHDT, CDR2 YYEEEE. The CDR3 totals 15 residues. CDR3 protein: CASTGGTGGTYEQYF. The CDR3 nucleotides are TGTGCCAGCACAGGCGGGACAGGGGGTACCTACGAGCAGTACTTC.

This chain uses TRBV5-1 with TRBJ1-2; D ambiguous. CDR1 is SGHRS and CDR2 is YFSETQ in the germline V gene. The CDR3 totals 13 residues. V gave up 0 bases and J gave up 3 bases, with 6 bases separating them. As DNA, the CDR3 is TGCGCCAGCAGCTTGGTTATGGACTATGGCTACACCTTC. This codes for CASSLVMDYGYTF.

This clone was recorded only once. The CDR3 region has the DNA TGTGCCAGCAGTTACTCGGGCGTGATCTCCTACAATGAGCAGTTCTTC. Translated, it gives CASSYSGVISYNEQFF. This sequence joins TRBV6-5 and TRBJ2-1; no reliable D call. Germline loops: CDR1 MNHEY, CDR2 SVGAGI. CDR3 length: 16 residues. The V end lost 0 bases, the J end lost 0 bases, and 9 bases lay between the germline ends.

The chain carries TRBV19 and TRBJ2-7; D might be TRBD1 (6 bases). Germline V gene sequence: CDR1 LNHDA, CDR2 SQIVND (reference sequence). The CDR3 runs 15 residues. The germline V and J ends were trimmed by 3 bases and 4 bases, with 16 bases remaining between them. The CDR3, as DNA: TGTGCCAGTAGTATGTTGGGCAGGGGCCGATACGAGCAGTACTTC. Protein: CASSMLGRGRYEQYF. Drawing the rest from reference TRBV19 and TRBJ2-7, the complete variable domain is DGGITQSPKYLFRKEGQNVTLSCEQNLNHDAMYWYRQDPGQGLRLIYYSQIVNDFQKGDIAEGYSVSREKKESFPLTVTSAQKNPTAFYLCASSMLGRGRYEQYFGPGTRLTVT.